A single T cell receptor (beta chain) is shown here with its context. This specimen comes from a study of blood T cell repertoires in COVID-19. Looking at the study overall: Spain, Italy and the United States supplied samples that represented acute and convalescent COVID-19. PBMCs, B-cell-depleted T cells, or T cells were the source of the cDNA or gDNA that made up the material.

The germline V gene has CDR1 LNHDA and CDR2 SQIVND (reference sequence). CDR3 length: 16 residues. The V end lost 4 bases, the J end lost 0 bases, and 13 bases lay between the germline ends. Original analysis: Using reference gene primer amplification, nucleated cell counts were estimated. The assay was immunoSEQ multiplex PCR, and TCRdb's table has in-frame clones only and misses some. That table gives V, J and clone size, and the DNA gave D and trimming. The sample includes some 160,000 clones, approximately 91% of them seen just once. The chain links TRBV19 to TRBJ1-5; the D is unclear. Sequenced sample: peripheral blood. This sequence was found in a young man with acute or convalescent COVID-19. The CDR3: CASSTPSGLSNQPQHF. The CDR3 DNA follows: TGTGCCAGTAGTACCCCAAGTGGCCTTAGCAATCAGCCCCAGCATTTT.